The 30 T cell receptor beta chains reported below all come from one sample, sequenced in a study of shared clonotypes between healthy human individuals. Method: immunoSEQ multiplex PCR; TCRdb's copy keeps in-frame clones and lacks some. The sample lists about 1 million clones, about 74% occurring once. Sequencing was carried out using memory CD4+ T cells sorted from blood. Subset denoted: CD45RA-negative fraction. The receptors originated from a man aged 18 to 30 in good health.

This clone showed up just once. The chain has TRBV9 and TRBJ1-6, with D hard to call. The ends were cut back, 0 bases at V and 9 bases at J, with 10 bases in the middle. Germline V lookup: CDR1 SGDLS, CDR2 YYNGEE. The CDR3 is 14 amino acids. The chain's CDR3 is CASSVGGGSSPLHF. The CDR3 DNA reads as TGTGCCAGCAGCGTAGGTGGAGGGAGTTCACCCCTCCACTTT.

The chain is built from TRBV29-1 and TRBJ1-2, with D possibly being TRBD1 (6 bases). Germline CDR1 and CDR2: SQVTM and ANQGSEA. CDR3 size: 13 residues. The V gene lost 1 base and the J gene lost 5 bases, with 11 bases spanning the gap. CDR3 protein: CSVEVSTGYGYTF. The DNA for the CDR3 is TGCAGCGTTGAAGTGAGTACAGGGTATGGCTACACCTTC.

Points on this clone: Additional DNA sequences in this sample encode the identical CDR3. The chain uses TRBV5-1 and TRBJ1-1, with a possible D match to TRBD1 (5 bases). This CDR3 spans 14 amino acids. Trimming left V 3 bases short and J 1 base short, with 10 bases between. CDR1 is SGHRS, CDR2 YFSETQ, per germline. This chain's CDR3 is CASSWGTANTEAFF. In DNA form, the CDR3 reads TGCGCCAGCAGCTGGGGGACGGCGAACACTGAAGCTTTCTTT.

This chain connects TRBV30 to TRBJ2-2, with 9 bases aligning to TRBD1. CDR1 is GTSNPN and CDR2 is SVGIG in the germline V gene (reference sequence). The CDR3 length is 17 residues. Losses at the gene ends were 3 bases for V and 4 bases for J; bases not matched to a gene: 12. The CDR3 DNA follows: TGTGCCTGGAGAGGGACAGGGTCAAAACGGGGCACCGGGGAGCTGTTTTTT. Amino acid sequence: CAWRGTGSKRGTGELFF.

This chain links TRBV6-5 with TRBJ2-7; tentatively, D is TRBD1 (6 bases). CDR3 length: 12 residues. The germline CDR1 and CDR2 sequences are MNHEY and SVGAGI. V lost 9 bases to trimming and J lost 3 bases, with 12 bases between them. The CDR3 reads CASGTGYYEQYF. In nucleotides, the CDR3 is TGTGCCAGTGGAACAGGGTACTACGAGCAGTACTTC.

CDR3 region: CATSRDQGWSPRGETQYF. The CDR3 bases are TGTGCCACCAGCAGAGATCAGGGATGGTCCCCACGGGGGGAGACCCAGTACTTC. The chain employs TRBV15 and TRBJ2-5; possibly TRBD2 for D (6 bases). The CDR3 contains 18 residues. Trimming cost V 0 bases and J 5 bases, with 22 bases left between them. Germline-derived CDR1 and CDR2 are LNHNV and YYDKDF (reference sequence).

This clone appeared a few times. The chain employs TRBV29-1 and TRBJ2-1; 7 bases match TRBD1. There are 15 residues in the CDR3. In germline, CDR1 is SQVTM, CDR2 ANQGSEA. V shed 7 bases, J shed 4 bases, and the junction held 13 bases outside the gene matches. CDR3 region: CSGDAGIQGYNEQFF. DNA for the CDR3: TGCAGCGGGGACGCCGGGATACAGGGGTACAATGAGCAGTTCTTC.

CDR3 nucleotides: TGTGCCTGGAGTGTAGGACAGTTCGCAACTAATGAAAAACTGTTTTTT. Amino acid sequence: CAWSVGQFATNEKLFF. V gene TRBV30 combines with J gene TRBJ1-4; D perhaps matches TRBD1 (6 bases). Germline CDR1 and CDR2: GTSNPN and SVGIG (reference sequence). The CDR3 sequence is 16 residues long. Trimming pared 0 bases from V and 0 bases from J, leaving 11 bases between.

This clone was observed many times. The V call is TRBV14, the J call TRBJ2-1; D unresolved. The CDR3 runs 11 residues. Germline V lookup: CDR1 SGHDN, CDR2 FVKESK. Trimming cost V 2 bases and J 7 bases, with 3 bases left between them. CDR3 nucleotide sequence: TGTGCCAGCAGCCAACGTAATGAGCAGTTCTTC. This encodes CASSQRNEQFF.

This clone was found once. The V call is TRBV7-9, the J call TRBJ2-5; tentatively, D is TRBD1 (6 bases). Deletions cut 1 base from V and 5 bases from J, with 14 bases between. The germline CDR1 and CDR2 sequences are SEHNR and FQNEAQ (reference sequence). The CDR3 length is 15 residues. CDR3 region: CASSLGQVALETQYF. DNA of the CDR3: TGTGCCAGCAGCTTAGGACAGGTCGCGTTGGAGACCCAGTACTTC. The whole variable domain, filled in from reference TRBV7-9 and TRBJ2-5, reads DTGVSQNPRHKITKRGQNVTFRCDPISEHNRLYWYRQTLGQGPEFLTYFQNEAQLEKSRLLSDRFSAERPKGSFSTLEIQRTEQGDSAMYLCASSLGQVALETQYFGPGTRLLVL.

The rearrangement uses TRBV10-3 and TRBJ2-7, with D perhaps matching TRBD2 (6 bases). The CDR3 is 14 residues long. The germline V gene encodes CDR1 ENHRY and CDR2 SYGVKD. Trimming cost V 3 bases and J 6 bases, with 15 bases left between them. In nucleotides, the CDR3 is TGTGCCATCAGTGAACGGGACTCCGCCTCCGAGCAGTACTTC. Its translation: CAISERDSASEQYF.

In DNA, the CDR3 is TGTGCCAGCAGCTCCGGGACTTTAACCTACGAGCAGTACTTC. As protein: CASSSGTLTYEQYF. V is TRBV5-6 and J is TRBJ2-7, with a weak D call TRBD2 (6 bases). Germline CDR1 SGHDT, CDR2 YYEEEE. V was pared by 3 bases and J by 2 bases, with 12 bases between. CDR3 length equals 14 residues.

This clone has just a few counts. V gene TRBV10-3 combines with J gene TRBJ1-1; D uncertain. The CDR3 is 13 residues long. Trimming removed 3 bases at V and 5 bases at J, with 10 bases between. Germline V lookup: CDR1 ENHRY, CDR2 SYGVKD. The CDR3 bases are TGTGCCATCAGTGACATACCGGGAACTGAAGCTTTCTTT. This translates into CAISDIPGTEAFF.

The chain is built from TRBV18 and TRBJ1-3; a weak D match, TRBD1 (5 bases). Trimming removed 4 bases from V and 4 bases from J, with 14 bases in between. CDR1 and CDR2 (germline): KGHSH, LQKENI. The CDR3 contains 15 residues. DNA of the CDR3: TGTGCCAGCTCACGGACGGAGGGGTCCGGAAACACCATATATTTT. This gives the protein CASSRTEGSGNTIYF.

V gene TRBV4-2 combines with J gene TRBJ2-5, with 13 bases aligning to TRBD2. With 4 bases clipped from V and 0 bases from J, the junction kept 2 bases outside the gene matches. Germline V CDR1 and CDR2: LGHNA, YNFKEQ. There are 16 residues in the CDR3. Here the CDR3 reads CASSLGTSGDQETQYF. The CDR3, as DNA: TGTGCCAGCAGCCTAGGGACTAGCGGGGACCAAGAGACCCAGTACTTC.

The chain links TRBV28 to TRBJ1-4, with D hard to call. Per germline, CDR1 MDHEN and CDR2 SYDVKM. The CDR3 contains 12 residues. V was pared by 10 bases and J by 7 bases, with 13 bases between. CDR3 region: CATCTTLEKLFF. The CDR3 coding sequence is TGTGCCACCTGTACAACTCTTGAAAAACTGTTTTTT.

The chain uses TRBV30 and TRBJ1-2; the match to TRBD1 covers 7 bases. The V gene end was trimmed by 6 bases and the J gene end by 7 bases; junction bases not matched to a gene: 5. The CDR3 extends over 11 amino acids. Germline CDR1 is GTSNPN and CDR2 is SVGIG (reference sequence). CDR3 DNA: TGTGCCTGTAAACAGGGGATTGGCTACACCTTC. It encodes CACKQGIGYTF. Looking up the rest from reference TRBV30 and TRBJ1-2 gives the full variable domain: SQTIHQWPATLVQPVGSPLSLECTVEGTSNPNLYWYRQAAGRGLQLLFYSVGIGQISSEVPQNLSASRPQDRQFILSSKKLLLSDSGFYLCACKQGIGYTFGSGTRLTVV.

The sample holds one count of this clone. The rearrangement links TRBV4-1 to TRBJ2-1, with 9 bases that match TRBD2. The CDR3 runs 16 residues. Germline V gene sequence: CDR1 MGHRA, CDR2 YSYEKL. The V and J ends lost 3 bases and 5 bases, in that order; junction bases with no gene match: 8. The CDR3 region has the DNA TGCGCCAGCAGCCAGCCGCGGGAGGGCCGGCACAATGAGCAGTTCTTC. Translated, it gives CASSQPREGRHNEQFF.

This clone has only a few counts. The DNA of the CDR3 is TGTGCCAGCAGCTGGACCGCCCGGGGGATTTTACAAGAGACCCAGTACTTC. Protein: CASSWTARGILQETQYF. The chain couples TRBV7-9 to TRBJ2-5, with a possible D match to TRBD2 (6 bases). The germline CDR1 and CDR2 sequences are SEHNR and FQNEAQ (reference sequence). The CDR3 has 17 residues. V gave up 4 bases and J gave up 2 bases, with 20 bases separating them.

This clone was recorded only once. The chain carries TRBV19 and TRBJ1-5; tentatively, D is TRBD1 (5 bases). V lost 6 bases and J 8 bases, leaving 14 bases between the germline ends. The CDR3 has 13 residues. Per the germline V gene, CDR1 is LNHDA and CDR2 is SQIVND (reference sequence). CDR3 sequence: CASSRQPKEPQHF. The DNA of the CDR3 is TGTGCCAGTAGCCGACAGCCCAAGGAGCCCCAGCATTTT.

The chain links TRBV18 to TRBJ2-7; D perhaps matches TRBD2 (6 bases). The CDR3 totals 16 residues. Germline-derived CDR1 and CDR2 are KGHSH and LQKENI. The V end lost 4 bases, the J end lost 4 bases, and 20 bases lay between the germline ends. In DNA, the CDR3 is TGTGCCAGCTCACAGGCCCGTAGTGTGGGAGGTTACGAGCAGTACTTC. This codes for CASSQARSVGGYEQYF.

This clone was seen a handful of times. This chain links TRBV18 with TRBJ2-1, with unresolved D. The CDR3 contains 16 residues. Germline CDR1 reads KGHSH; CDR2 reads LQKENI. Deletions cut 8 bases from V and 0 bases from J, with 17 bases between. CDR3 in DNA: TGTGCCAGCCAACCCCCCGGGTCGGCCTCCTACAATGAGCAGTTCTTC. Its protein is CASQPPGSASYNEQFF. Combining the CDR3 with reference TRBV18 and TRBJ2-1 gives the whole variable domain NAGVMQNPRHLVRRRGQEARLRCSPMKGHSHVYWYRQLPEEGLKFMVYLQKENIIDESGMPKERFSAEFPKEGPSILRIQQVVRGDSAAYFCASQPPGSASYNEQFFGPGTRLTVL.

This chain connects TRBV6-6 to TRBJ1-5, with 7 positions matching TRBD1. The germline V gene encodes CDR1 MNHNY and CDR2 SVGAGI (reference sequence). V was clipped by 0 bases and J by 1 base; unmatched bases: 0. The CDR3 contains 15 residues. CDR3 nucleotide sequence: TGTGCCAGCAGTTACTCACAGGGGAGCAATCAGCCCCAGCATTTT. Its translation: CASSYSQGSNQPQHF.

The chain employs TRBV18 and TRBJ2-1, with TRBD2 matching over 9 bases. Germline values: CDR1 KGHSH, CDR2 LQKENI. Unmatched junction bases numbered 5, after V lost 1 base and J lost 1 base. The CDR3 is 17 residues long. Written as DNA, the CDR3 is TGTGCCAGCTCACCACGTAACCTAGCGGGGTCCTACAATGAGCAGTTCTTC. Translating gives CASSPRNLAGSYNEQFF. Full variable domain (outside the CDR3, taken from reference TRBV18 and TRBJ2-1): NAGVMQNPRHLVRRRGQEARLRCSPMKGHSHVYWYRQLPEEGLKFMVYLQKENIIDESGMPKERFSAEFPKEGPSILRIQQVVRGDSAAYFCASSPRNLAGSYNEQFFGPGTRLTVL.

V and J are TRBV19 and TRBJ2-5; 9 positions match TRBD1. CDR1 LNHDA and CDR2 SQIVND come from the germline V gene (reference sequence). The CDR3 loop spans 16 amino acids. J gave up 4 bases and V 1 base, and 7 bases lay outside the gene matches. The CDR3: CASSIGDLGQGETQYF. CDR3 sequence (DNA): TGTGCCAGTAGTATAGGAGATTTGGGACAGGGAGAGACCCAGTACTTC.

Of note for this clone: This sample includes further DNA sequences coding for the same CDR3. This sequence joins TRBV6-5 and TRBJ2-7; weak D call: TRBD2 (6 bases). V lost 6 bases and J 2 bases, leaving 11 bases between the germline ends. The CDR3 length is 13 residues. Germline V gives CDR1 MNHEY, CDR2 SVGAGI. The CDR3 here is CASRSSGTYEQYF. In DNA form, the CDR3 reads TGTGCCAGCAGAAGTAGCGGAACCTACGAGCAGTACTTC.

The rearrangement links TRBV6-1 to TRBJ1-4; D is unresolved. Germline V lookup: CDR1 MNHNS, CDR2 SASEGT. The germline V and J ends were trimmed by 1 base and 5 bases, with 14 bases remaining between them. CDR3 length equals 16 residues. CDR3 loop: CASSEVGMAINEKLFF. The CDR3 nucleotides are TGTGCCAGCAGTGAAGTAGGAATGGCGATAAATGAAAAACTGTTTTTT.

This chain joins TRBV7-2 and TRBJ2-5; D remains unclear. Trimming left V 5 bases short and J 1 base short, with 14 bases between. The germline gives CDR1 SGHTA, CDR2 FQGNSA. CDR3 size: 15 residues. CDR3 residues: CASSPLGPTQETQYF. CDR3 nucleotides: TGTGCCAGCAGCCCCTTGGGCCCTACCCAAGAGACCCAGTACTTC.

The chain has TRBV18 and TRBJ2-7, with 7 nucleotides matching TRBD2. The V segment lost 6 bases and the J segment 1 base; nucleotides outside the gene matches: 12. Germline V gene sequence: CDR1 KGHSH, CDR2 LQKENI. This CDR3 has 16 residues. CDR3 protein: CASSPRMAGRSYEQYF. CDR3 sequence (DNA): TGTGCCAGCTCCCCCCGAATGGCCGGGAGGTCCTACGAGCAGTACTTC.

Here the CDR3 reads CASSFGQRGYTF. Written as DNA, the CDR3 is TGTGCCAGCAGTTTCGGACAGCGTGGCTACACCTTC. The genes are TRBV6-5 and TRBJ1-2, with D tentatively TRBD1 (6 bases). This CDR3 contains 12 residues. The V end was cut by 4 bases, the J end by 7 bases, with 10 bases between. From germline, CDR1 is MNHEY and CDR2 SVGAGI.